This TCR beta chain was recovered during a study of blood T cell repertoires in COVID-19. Trimming took 1 base from V and 7 from J; bases not matched to a gene: 9. This CDR3 comprises 15 residues. CDR1 is MRHNA and CDR2 is SNTAGT in the germline V gene. This clone has only a few counts. Those enrolled in Seattle joined during active infection and were followed longitudinally afterward. Assay: immunoSEQ multiplex PCR; the TCRdb copy retains only in-frame clones and omits some. The table has roughly 320,000 clones, just under 90% seen once; the top ten hold over 1.5%. The rearrangement joins TRBV6-4 to TRBJ1-2; 7 bases are shared with TRBD1. The clonotype comes from a woman in her 30s with COVID-19, enrolled during active disease. The sequenced material came from peripheral blood. CDR3 nucleotide sequence: TGTGCCAGCAGTGACTTGGGGACAGTTTTTAGTGGCTACACCTTC. Protein sequence: CASSDLGTVFSGYTF.